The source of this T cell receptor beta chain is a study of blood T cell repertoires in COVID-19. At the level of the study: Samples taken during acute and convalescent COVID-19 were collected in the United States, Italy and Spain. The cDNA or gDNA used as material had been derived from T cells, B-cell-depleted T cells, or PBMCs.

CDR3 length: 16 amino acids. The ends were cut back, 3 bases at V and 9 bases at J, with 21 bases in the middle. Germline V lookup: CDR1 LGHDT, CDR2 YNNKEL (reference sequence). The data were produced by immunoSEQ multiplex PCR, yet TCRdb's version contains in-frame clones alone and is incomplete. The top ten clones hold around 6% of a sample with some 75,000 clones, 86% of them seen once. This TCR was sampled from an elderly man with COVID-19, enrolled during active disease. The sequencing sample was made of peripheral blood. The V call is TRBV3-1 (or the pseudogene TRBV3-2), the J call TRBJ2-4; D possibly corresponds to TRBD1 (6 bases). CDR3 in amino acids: CASSHKDSQALCIQYF. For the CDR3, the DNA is TGTGCCAGCAGCCATAAGGACAGCCAGGCCCTGTGCATTCAGTACTTC.